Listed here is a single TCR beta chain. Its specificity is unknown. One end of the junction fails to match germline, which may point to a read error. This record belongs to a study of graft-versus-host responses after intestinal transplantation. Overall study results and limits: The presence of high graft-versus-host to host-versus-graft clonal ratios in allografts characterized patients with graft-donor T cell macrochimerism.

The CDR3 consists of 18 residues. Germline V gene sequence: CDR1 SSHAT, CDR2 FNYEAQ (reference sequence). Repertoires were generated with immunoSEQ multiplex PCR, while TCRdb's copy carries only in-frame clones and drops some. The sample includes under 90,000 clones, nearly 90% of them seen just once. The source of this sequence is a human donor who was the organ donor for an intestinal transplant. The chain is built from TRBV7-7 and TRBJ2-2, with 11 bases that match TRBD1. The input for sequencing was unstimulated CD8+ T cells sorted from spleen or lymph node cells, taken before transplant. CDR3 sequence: CASSLEVADRGRSGELFF. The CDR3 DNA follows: TGTGCTAGCAGCTTAGAGGTCGCGGACAGGGGGCGGTCGGGGGAGCTGTTTTTT.